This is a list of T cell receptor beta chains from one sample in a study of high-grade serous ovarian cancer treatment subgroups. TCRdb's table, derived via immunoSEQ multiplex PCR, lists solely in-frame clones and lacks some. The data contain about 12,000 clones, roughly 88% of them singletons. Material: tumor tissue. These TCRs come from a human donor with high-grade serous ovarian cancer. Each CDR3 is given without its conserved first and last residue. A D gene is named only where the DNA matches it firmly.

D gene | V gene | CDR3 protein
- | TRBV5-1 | ASSLEAGTSPLH
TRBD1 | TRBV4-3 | ASSRGDRGRAF
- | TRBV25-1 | ASSSGTTNEKLF
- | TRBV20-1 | SVLGTSGYT
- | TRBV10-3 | AISESGVTVREQY
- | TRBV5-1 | ASSLKPGEKLF
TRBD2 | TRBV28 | ASSPGTRGKNIQY
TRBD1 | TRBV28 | ASSLGTGDSNQPQH
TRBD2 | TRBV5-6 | ASSPWTSGSIVGTDTQY
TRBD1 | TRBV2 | ASSERGRGLGETQY
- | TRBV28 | ASSLQGGGAF
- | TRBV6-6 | ASSPLNTEAF
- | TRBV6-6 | ASGLGPSYYEQY
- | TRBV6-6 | ASSPQADTQY
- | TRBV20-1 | SARVRTEQF
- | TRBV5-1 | ASRGDQTDTQY
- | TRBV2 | ASRSLVAAAYNSPLH
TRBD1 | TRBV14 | ASSRRTGGYEQY